This passage covers 3 T cell receptor beta chains from one sample sequenced in a study of regulatory T cells in long-lasting Graves disease. Time point of the sample: newly diagnosed GD, antithyroid drugs for less than 3 months. From PBMCs, RNA was extracted and then used to make the TCR library. In building TCR beta libraries, iRepertoire HTBI primers were used together with Arm-PCR of CDR3 regions. Via MiXCR, TCRdb re-called the multiplex PCR reads, giving one row per CDR3 protein. The top ten clones hold approximately 12% of a sample with 530,000 or so distinct CDR3 sequences, around 15% of them seen once. Another study also made use of these data, one on T cells in Graves' hyperthyroidism and ophthalmopathy.

The starting material was peripheral blood mononuclear cells (PBMCs), obtained at new diagnosis, from a patient treated with antithyroid drugs. These receptors came from a man in his late teens or twenties with Graves disease.

In its sample, this clonotype was seen a few times. This chain uses TRBV7-6 with TRBJ2-7, with 8 bases lining up with TRBD1. Germline V gene sequence: CDR1 SGHVS, CDR2 FNYEAQ. Trimming cost V 5 bases and J 3 bases; bases outside gene matches: 6. The CDR3 is made up of 14 amino acids. CDR3 loop: CASSTGTGNYEQYF. The CDR3 DNA reads as TGTGCCAGCAGCACCGGGACAGGAAACTACGAGCAGTACTTC.

J is TRBJ2-1 and V is TRBV19, with TRBD1 matching over 8 bases. The CDR3 runs 15 residues. The V segment lost 8 bases and the J segment 2 bases; nucleotides outside the gene matches: 8. Germline V gene data show CDR1 as LNHDA and CDR2 as SQIVND (reference sequence). The CDR3 protein is CASEIGTGAYNEQFF. The CDR3 nucleotides are TGTGCCAGTGAAATCGGGACAGGCGCCTACAATGAGCAGTTCTTC.

This clonotype has just a few counts. The V call is TRBV4-3, the J call TRBJ2-3, with no clear D. The CDR3 is 14 residues long. V dropped 4 bases and J dropped 1 base, with 9 bases sitting between them. Germline CDR1 reads LGHNA; CDR2 reads YSLEER. The CDR3 DNA follows: TGCGCCAGCAGCCTGATTGAGGGCACAGATACGCAGTATTTT. It codes for CASSLIEGTDTQYF.